This T cell receptor (beta chain) was sequenced for a study of blood T cell repertoires in COVID-19. On the study more broadly: Researchers got acute and convalescent COVID-19 samples from the United States, Italy and Spain. T cells, B-cell-depleted T cells, or PBMCs provided the cDNA or gDNA that served as material.

V shed 5 bases and J shed 3 bases, with 13 bases lying between them. This CDR3 is 14 amino acids long. Looked up from germline, CDR1 is SGHTA and CDR2 is FQGNSA. As processed by the authors: Amplification of reference gene primers provided the estimated nucleated cell counts. Profiled with immunoSEQ multiplex PCR; TCRdb holds only in-frame clones, not every one. V and J calls and clone size come straight from that table; D and trimming were deduced from the DNA. This table holds some 100,000 clones, roughly 80% found once. The receptor was isolated from an elderly man with active or convalescent COVID-19. The sequenced sample consisted of peripheral blood. V and J are TRBV7-2 and TRBJ1-2; D perhaps matches TRBD1 (5 bases). The CDR3 nucleotides read TGTGCCAGCAGCCCCTTGGCCAGGGACTATGGCTACACCTTC. This sequence encodes CASSPLARDYGYTF.